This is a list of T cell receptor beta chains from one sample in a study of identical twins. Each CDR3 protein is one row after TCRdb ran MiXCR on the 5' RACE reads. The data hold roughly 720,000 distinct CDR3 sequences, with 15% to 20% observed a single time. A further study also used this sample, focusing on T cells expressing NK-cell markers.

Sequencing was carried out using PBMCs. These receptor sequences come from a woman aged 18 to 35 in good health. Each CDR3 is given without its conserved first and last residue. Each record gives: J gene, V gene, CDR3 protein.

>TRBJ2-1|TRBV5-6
ASSLDPREQF
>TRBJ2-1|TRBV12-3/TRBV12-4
ASSYGSYNEQF
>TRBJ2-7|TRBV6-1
ASSTGLFPGEQY
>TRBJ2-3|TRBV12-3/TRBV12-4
ASSFPSGGPDTQY
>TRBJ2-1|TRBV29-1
SVGQEPRSYNEQF
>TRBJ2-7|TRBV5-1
ASSLAAGLYEQY
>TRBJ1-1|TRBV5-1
ASSFGQGETEAF
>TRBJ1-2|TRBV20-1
SARLFYGYT
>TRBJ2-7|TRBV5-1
ASSLISPVLEQY
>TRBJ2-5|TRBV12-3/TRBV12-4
ASSLRGGAETQY
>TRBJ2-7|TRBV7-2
ASSPTSGAYYEQY
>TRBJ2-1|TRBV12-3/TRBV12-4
ASSQIRLAGLNEQF
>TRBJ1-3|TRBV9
ASSVASGTGGNTIY
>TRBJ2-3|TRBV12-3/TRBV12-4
ASRGGLAADTQY
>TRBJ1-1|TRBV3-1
ASSQTDRVLGAF
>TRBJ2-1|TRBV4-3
ASSLGDSDYNEQF
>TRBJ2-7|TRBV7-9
ASSFPAGPYEQY
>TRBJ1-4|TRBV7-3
ASSEGANEKLF
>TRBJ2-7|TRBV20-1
SASGMRPSYEQY
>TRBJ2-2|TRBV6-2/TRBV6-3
ASSYPRTAVGELF
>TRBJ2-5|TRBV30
AWSSPGLAGQRLETQY
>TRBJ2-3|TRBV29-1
SVGLAGDTQY
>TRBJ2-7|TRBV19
ASSTYRDSTEQY
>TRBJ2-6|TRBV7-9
ASSSGGRGSGANVLT
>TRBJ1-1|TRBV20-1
SARPGLKNTEAF
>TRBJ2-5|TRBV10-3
AIRPTSGGETQY
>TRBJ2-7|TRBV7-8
ASSLVPGGHEQY
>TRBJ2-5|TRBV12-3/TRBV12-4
ASSLGTSGGIGETQY
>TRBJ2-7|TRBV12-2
ASRRRTRSYEQY
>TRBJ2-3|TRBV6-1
ASRLGTSPTYTQY
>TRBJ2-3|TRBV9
ASNALGARDTQY
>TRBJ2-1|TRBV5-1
ASRLGGNSYNEQF
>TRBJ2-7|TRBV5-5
ASSFGDYPYEQY
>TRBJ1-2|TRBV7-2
ASSSDMGLGGYT
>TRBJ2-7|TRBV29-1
SVEGGDEQY
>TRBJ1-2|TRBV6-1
ASRENRALTYGYT
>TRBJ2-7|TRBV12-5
ASGLVLRDLSYEQY
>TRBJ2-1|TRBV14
ASSQWTEQF
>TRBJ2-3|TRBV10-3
ATWTGGDTQY
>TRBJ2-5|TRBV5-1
ASSVTPERETQY
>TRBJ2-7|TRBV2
ASSGSRDRGSYEQY
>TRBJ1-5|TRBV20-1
SARGPSGPQNQPQH
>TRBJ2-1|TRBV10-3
ATGLDAYNEQF